A selection of T cell receptor beta chains follows, all from one sample in a study of blood T cell repertoires in COVID-19. This table comes from immunoSEQ multiplex PCR, and its TCRdb copy is limited to in-frame clones, with some not included. This sample has around 300,000 clones; around 86% occur once, and the top ten carry around 1.7%. The sequenced sample consisted of PBMCs or T cells enriched from blood (not recorded which). The receptors originated from a woman in her 40s who had recovered from COVID-19. Each CDR3 is given with its conserved first and last residue. A D gene is named only where the DNA matches it firmly. Size tells how often a clone was seen (once, few, many) or the class of an expanded clone, and some rows leave it out.

j_call v_call clone_size d_call cdr3_aa cdr3_nt
TRBJ2-7 TRBV5-1 few TRBD1 CASSPSTGTVLYEQYF TGCGCCAGCAGCCCCAGCACCGGGACAGTATTGTACGAGCAGTACTTC
TRBJ1-2 TRBV18 - TRBD1 CASSPMTGQSNYGYTF TGTGCCAGCTCTCCGATGACGGGACAGAGTAACTATGGCTACACCTTC
TRBJ2-5 TRBV11-3 - TRBD2 CASSLELGLVMASGGVLQETQYF TGTGCCAGCAGCTTAGAGTTGGGGTTGGTGATGGCTAGCGGGGGGGTCCTCCAAGAGACCCAGTACTTC
TRBJ1-2 TRBV5-4 - TRBD1 CASNQKGQGVGYTF TGTGCCAGCAATCAGAAAGGACAGGGGGTTGGCTACACCTTC
TRBJ2-3 TRBV29-1 - - CSVEHDRHTDTQYF TGCAGCGTTGAACACGACAGGCACACAGATACGCAGTATTTT
TRBJ2-1 TRBV5-1 - TRBD2 CASSQEAGDYNEQFF TGCGCCAGCAGCCAAGAAGCGGGAGATTACAATGAGCAGTTCTTC
TRBJ2-3 TRBV9 once - CASSVLSSTDTQYF TGTGCCAGCAGCGTCCTGTCTAGCACAGATACGCAGTATTTT
TRBJ1-2 TRBV20-1 - - CSASQGQTNYGYTF TGCAGTGCTAGTCAGGGGCAGACTAACTATGGCTACACCTTC
TRBJ1-2 TRBV7-2 - - CASSPREGLEAGYTF TGTGCCAGCAGCCCCCGGGAAGGGTTGGAGGCTGGCTACACCTTC
TRBJ1-3 TRBV18 - - CASSRQADSGNTIYF TGTGCCAGCTCTCGACAAGCAGACTCTGGAAACACCATATATTTT
TRBJ2-1 TRBV19 - TRBD2 CASKVETSGPYNEQFF TGTGCCAGTAAAGTTGAAACTAGCGGGCCTTACAATGAGCAGTTCTTC
TRBJ1-2 TRBV30 - TRBD1 CAWCGSTGGGYTF TGTGCCTGGTGTGGATCAACAGGGGGGGGCTACACCTTC
TRBJ2-7 TRBV10-3 - - CAISQGYSYEQYF TGTGCCATCAGTCAGGGGTACTCCTACGAGCAGTACTTC
TRBJ1-5 TRBV24-1 - TRBD1 CANRDRDNQPQHF TGTGCCAACAGAGACAGGGACAATCAGCCCCAGCATTTT
TRBJ2-2 TRBV7-6 - - CASVTTGANTGELFF TGTGCCAGCGTAACCACAGGCGCGAACACCGGGGAGCTGTTTTTT
TRBJ2-1 TRBV11-2 - - CASSLGLGNEQFF TGTGCCAGCAGCTTAGGACTAGGAAATGAGCAGTTCTTC